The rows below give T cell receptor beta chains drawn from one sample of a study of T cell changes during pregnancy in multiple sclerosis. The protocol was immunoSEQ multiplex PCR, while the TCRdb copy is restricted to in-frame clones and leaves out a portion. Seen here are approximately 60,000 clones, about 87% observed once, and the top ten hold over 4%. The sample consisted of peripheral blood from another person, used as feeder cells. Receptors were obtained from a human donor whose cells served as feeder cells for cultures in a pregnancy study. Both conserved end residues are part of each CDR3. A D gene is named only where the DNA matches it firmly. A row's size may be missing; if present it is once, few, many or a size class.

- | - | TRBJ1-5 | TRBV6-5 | CASSPWGGPNQPQHF | TGTGCCAGCAGCCCCTGGGGGGGCCCCAATCAGCCCCAGCATTTT
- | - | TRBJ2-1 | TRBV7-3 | CASSLNGGNYNEQFF | TGTGCCAGCAGCTTAAATGGGGGGAACTACAATGAGCAGTTCTTC
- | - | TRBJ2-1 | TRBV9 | CASSVVGPYEQFF | TGTGCCAGCAGCGTAGTGGGGCCCTACGAGCAGTTCTTC
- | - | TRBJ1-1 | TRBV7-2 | CASRMGHSNTEAFF | TGTGCCAGCAGGATGGGACACTCGAACACTGAAGCTTTCTTT
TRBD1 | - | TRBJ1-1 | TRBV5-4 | CASSPGQGRGTEAFF | TGTGCCAGCAGCCCGGGACAGGGGAGGGGCACTGAAGCTTTCTTT
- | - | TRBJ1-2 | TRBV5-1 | CASSLGAGANYGYTF | TGCGCCAGCAGCTTGGGTGCAGGGGCCAACTATGGCTACACCTTC
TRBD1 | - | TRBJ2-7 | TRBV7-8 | CASSLNIGTVKYEQYF | TGTGCCAGCAGCTTAAATATCGGGACAGTCAAATACGAGCAGTACTTC
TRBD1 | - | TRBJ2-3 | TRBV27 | CASSPIRGQGLTDTQYF | TGTGCCAGCAGTCCTATAAGGGGGCAGGGTTTGACAGATACGCAGTATTTT
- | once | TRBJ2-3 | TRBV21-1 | CASSKLWSRRGSDTQYF | TGTGCCAGCAGCAAATTGTGGTCCCGGCGAGGGTCAGATACGCAGTATTTT
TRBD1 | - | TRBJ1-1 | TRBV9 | CASSPGQRNTEAFF | TGTGCCAGCAGTCCGGGACAGAGGAACACTGAAGCTTTCTTT
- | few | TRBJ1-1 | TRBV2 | CAGDRRNTEAFF | TGTGCCGGAGACAGGAGGAACACTGAAGCTTTCTTT
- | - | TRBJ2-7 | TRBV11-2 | CASSLGWGASAGYEQYF | TGTGCCAGCAGCTTAGGGTGGGGGGCGTCCGCAGGATACGAGCAGTACTTC
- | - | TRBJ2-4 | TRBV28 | CASSLGGEFWYF | TGTGCCAGCAGTTTAGGAGGGGAGTTTTGGTACTTC
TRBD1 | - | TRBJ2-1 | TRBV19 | CASSASRDRESYNEQFF | TGTGCCAGTAGTGCCTCGCGGGACAGGGAATCCTACAATGAGCAGTTCTTC
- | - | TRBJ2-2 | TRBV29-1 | CSARWHTGELFF | TGCAGCGCCAGGTGGCACACCGGGGAGCTGTTTTTT
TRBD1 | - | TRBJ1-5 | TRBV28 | CASSFGDRVNQPQHF | TGTGCCAGCAGTTTCGGGGACAGGGTCAATCAGCCCCAGCATTTT
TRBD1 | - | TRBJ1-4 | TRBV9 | CASSLRTGTNEKLFF | TGTGCCAGCAGCCTTCGGACAGGAACTAATGAAAAACTGTTTTTT
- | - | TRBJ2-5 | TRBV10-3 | CAIKGGSQETQYF | TGTGCCATCAAGGGCGGGTCTCAAGAGACCCAGTACTTC
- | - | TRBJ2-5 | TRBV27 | CASSLSTGQETQYF | TGTGCCAGCAGTTTATCTACCGGTCAAGAGACCCAGTACTTC
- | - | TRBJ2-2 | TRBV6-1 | CASSERQTNTGELFF | TGTGCCAGCAGTGAACGACAAACGAACACCGGGGAGCTGTTTTTT
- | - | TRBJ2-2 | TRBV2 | CASSGHRVTGELFF | TGTGCCAGCAGTGGGCACAGGGTCACCGGGGAGCTGTTTTTT
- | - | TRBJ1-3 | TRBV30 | CAWSPSYSSGNTIYF | TGTGCCTGGAGTCCCTCTTACTCCTCTGGAAACACCATATATTTT
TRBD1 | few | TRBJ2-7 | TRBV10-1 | CAARTGWRYEQYF | TGCGCCGCAAGGACAGGGTGGAGATACGAGCAGTACTTC
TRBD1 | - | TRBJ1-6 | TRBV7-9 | CASSPNPQGSNSPLHF | TGTGCCAGCAGCCCAAATCCACAGGGGAGTAATTCACCCCTCCACTTT
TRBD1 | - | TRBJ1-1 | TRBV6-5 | CASSYLRTGKNTEAFF | TGTGCCAGCAGTTATCTTCGGACAGGGAAGAACACTGAAGCTTTCTTT
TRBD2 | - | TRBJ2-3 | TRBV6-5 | CASRDSGNTDTQYF | TGTGCCAGCAGGGATAGCGGGAACACAGATACGCAGTATTTT
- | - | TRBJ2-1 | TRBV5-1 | CASSSGDSSYNEQFF | TGCGCCAGCAGCTCGGGGGACAGCTCCTACAATGAGCAGTTCTTC
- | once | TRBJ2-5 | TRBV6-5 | CASTLTPGGTQYF | TGTGCCAGCACCCTCACCCCCGGGGGGACCCAGTACTTC
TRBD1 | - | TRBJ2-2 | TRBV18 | CASSLSGTGRTGELFF | TGTGCCAGCTCACTATCCGGGACAGGTCGAACCGGGGAGCTGTTTTTT
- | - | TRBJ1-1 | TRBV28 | CASSAGGVTEAFF | TGTGCCAGCAGTGCGGGCGGGGTCACTGAAGCTTTCTTT
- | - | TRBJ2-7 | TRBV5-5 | CASRTGGSSYEQYF | TGTGCCAGCAGGACTGGGGGTAGCTCCTACGAGCAGTACTTC
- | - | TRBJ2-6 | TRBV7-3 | CASSHDHSGANVLTF | TGTGCCAGCAGCCATGACCACTCTGGGGCCAACGTCCTGACTTTC
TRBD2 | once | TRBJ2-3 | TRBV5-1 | CASESGRAVGDTQYF | TGCGCCAGCGAAAGCGGGAGGGCGGTTGGAGATACGCAGTATTTT
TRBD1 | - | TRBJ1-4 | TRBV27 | CATGQGAATNEKLFF | TGTGCCACAGGACAGGGGGCTGCAACTAATGAAAAACTGTTTTTT
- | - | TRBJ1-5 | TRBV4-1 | CASSQDRGVNQPQHF | TGCGCCAGCAGCCAAGATAGAGGAGTCAATCAGCCCCAGCATTTT
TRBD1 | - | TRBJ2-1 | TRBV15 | CASGGPTGVDNEQFF | TGTGCCTCAGGGGGCCCTACAGGGGTGGACAATGAGCAGTTCTTC
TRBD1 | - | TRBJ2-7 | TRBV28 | CASSPSGTGPHEQYF | TGTGCCAGCAGCCCCTCCGGGACAGGGCCCCACGAGCAGTACTTC
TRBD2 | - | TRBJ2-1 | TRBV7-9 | CASNRGEGEQFF | TGTGCCAGCAACCGCGGGGAGGGTGAGCAGTTCTTC
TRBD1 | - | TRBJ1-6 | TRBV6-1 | CASSPTGGASPLHF | TGTGCCAGCAGCCCGACAGGGGGCGCATCACCCCTCCACTTT
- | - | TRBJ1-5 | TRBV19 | CASSMDQNQPQHF | TGTGCCAGTAGTATGGACCAGAATCAGCCCCAGCATTTT
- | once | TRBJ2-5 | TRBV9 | CASSERTVYQETQYF | TGTGCCAGCAGCGAGAGGACAGTTTACCAAGAGACCCAGTACTTC
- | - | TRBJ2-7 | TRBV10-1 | CASSDGSGPYEQYF | TGCGCCAGCAGTGATGGTAGCGGCCCCTACGAGCAGTACTTC
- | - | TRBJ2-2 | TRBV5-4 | CASSLGAGNVGELFF | TGTGCCAGCAGCCTGGGGGCAGGGAATGTCGGGGAGCTGTTTTTT
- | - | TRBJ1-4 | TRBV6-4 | CASSDSGGTNEKLFF | TGTGCCAGCAGTGACTCCGGGGGAACTAATGAAAAACTGTTTTTT
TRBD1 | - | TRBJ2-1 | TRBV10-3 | CAISPGRQGAYNEQFF | TGTGCCATCAGCCCAGGCAGACAGGGTGCTTACAATGAGCAGTTCTTC
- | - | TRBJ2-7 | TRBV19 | CASSIGRWAGGGSNEQYF | TGTGCCAGTAGTATAGGGAGGTGGGCAGGAGGAGGATCCAACGAGCAGTACTTC
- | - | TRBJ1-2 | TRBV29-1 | CSVSSREDGYTF | TGCAGCGTATCATCTAGAGAGGATGGCTACACCTTC
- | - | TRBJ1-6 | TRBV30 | CAWSVTQEGSPLHF | TGTGCCTGGAGTGTAACCCAGGAGGGGTCACCCCTCCACTTT
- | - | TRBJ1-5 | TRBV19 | CASSLQGGGNQPQHF | TGTGCCAGTAGTCTTCAAGGGGGGGGCAATCAGCCCCAGCATTTT
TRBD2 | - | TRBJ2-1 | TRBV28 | CASSPRLAGGPRGQFF | TGTGCCAGCAGTCCTAGGCTAGCGGGAGGCCCCAGGGGGCAGTTCTTC
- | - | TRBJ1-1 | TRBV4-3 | CASSQDVSRNTEAFF | TGCGCCAGCAGCCAAGATGTCAGCCGGAACACTGAAGCTTTCTTT
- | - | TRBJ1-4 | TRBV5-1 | CASSSWTAENEKLFF | TGCGCCAGCAGCTCTTGGACGGCTGAGAATGAAAAACTGTTTTTT
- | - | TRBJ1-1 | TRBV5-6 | CASRKSMNTEAFF | TGTGCCAGCAGAAAGAGCATGAACACTGAAGCTTTCTTT
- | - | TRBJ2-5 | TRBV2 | CASSEGAGLLLQETQYF | TGTGCCAGCAGTGAAGGGGCAGGGCTCCTTCTCCAAGAGACCCAGTACTTC
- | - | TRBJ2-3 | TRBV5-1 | CASSLDQGSDTQYF | TGCGCCAGCAGCTTGGATCAGGGATCAGATACGCAGTATTTT
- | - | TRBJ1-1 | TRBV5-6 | CASSLGQLEEAFF | TGTGCCAGCAGCTTAGGACAGTTAGAAGAAGCTTTCTTT
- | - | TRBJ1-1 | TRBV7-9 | CASSLKKDTEAFF | TGTGCCAGCAGCCTAAAGAAGGACACTGAAGCTTTCTTT
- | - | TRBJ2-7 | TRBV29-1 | CSAGPGAEQYF | TGCAGCGCCGGGCCAGGGGCCGAGCAGTACTTC